The clone carrying this TCR beta chain came up a few times. Its specificity is not known. These data originate in a study of T-cell memory formation after mild COVID-19. General study findings and limits: Clones that contracted from day 15 to 85 had balanced CD4/CD8; later expanders were CD4+ biased. Some SARS-CoV-2-responding clones were already detected in memory before infection. Most CD4+ clones that shrank were in CM and EM, while CD8+ ones turned up in EMRA.

Trimming removed 4 bases from V and 0 bases from J; junction bases left unmatched: 1. Germline lookup yields CDR1 SGHTA and CDR2 FQGTGA. CDR3 size: 15 residues. MiXCR, run by TCRdb on the 5' RACE reads, gives a single entry per CDR3 protein. The sample carries approximately 350,000 distinct CDR3 sequences, approximately 12% recorded once. The sequencing input was PBMCs or a T cell subset sorted from them (not recorded which). The TCR comes from a man younger than 30 who had mild COVID-19 (a few samples of this study predate the infection). Cell type and time point are not known. This chain joins TRBV7-3 and TRBJ2-2, with 8 bases fitting TRBD1. CDR3 protein: CASSWTGSNTGELFF. CDR3 nucleotide sequence: TGTGCCAGCAGCTGGACAGGGTCGAACACCGGGGAGCTGTTTTTT.